This TCR beta chain was sequenced during a study of CD8 T cells in Susac syndrome. Reverse transcription of about 0.45 to 1 ug RNA used random hexamers. MiXCR was run by TCRdb on the immunoSEQ multiplex PCR reads, yielding one entry per CDR3 protein. This sample carries about 100,000 distinct CDR3 sequences, about 93% of them seen once, and the ten largest clones take 0.25% to 0.4%. From blood CD8+ and CD4+ T cells, TCR beta sequences were generated. Looked up from germline, CDR1 is SQVTM and CDR2 is ANQGSEA. The CDR3 totals 12 residues. Trimming took 6 bases from V and 2 from J, leaving 11 bases between them.

Sequenced material: CD8+ T cells from PBMCs. This clonotype originated in a human donor in good health. The chain uses TRBV29-1 and TRBJ2-7, with D perhaps matching TRBD1 or TRBD2 (6 bases each). CDR3 in DNA: TGCAGCGTGTCGGGGGCCACCTACGAGCAGTACTTC. Encoded protein: CSVSGATYEQYF.